One and the same sample provided the 10 T cell receptor beta chains below, sequenced in a study of blood T cell repertoires in COVID-19. TCRdb keeps only in-frame clones here, not all; method: immunoSEQ multiplex PCR. In the table there are 100,000 to 150,000 clones, 87% of which are singletons. The sequencing sample was made of peripheral blood. Every receptor here comes from a woman in her sixties with acute or convalescent COVID-19.

The chain couples TRBV20-1 to TRBJ2-1; 12 bases match TRBD2. Trimming removed 3 bases from V and 9 bases from J; junction bases left unmatched: 12. Looked up from germline, CDR1 is DFQATT and CDR2 is SNEGSKA (reference sequence). This CDR3 comprises 16 residues. CDR3 DNA sequence: TGCAGTGCTAGTTACGCAGGACTAGCGGGGTATAGTGAGCAGTTCTTC. Translated, it gives CSASYAGLAGYSEQFF.

The chain recombines TRBV3-1 (or the pseudogene TRBV3-2) with TRBJ1-1, with 7 bases fitting TRBD1. This CDR3 has 15 amino acids. Germline CDR1 LGHDT, CDR2 YNNKEL (reference sequence). V lost 4 bases to trimming and J lost 0 bases; unmatched junction nucleotides: 5. CDR3 protein: CASSRDRRMNTEAFF. In nucleotides, the CDR3 is TGTGCCAGCAGCCGGGACAGAAGGATGAACACTGAAGCTTTCTTT.

The J gene is TRBJ2-5, the V gene TRBV7-9; the match to TRBD1 covers 7 bases. The CDR3 sequence is 14 residues long. Germline V CDR1 and CDR2: SEHNR, FQNEAQ (reference sequence). Germline trimming cut 0 bases from V and 3 bases from J; bases unmatched to any gene: 1. CDR3 amino acids: CASSLAGQKETQYF. Here the CDR3 DNA reads TGTGCCAGCAGCTTAGCGGGACAGAAAGAGACCCAGTACTTC.

V usage is TRBV29-1 and J usage is TRBJ2-2; D perhaps matches TRBD2 (7 bases). Germline CDR1 reads SQVTM; CDR2 reads ANQGSEA. V was clipped by 6 bases and J by 6 bases, with 26 bases between them. The CDR3 runs 17 residues. CDR3 sequence: CSVRGGGLQGRSGELFF. The CDR3 nucleotides read TGCAGCGTAAGGGGGGGAGGTTTGCAGGGACGATCCGGGGAGCTGTTTTTT.

This chain uses TRBV3-1 (or the pseudogene TRBV3-2) with TRBJ1-2, with TRBD1 identical over 8 bases. This CDR3 is built from 14 residues. Germline CDR1 and CDR2: LGHDT and YNNKEL (reference sequence). V was clipped by 0 bases and J by 7 bases; unmatched bases: 4. The CDR3 sequence: CASSQEVTGGGYTF. CDR3 coding DNA: TGTGCCAGCAGCCAAGAAGTTACAGGGGGTGGCTACACCTTC.

The chain uses TRBV6-5 and TRBJ1-2; no firm D call. Looked up from germline, CDR1 is MNHEY and CDR2 is SVGAGI. Trimming left V 4 bases short and J 8 bases short, with 11 bases between. The CDR3 sequence is 12 residues long. CDR3 nucleotides: TGTGCCAGCAGTTCGCCCCCCGGGGGCTACACCTTC. This codes for CASSSPPGGYTF.

The chain couples TRBV28 to TRBJ1-2, with D possibly being TRBD1 (6 bases). Looked up from germline, CDR1 is MDHEN and CDR2 is SYDVKM. V gave up 1 base and J gave up 4 bases, with 10 bases separating them. CDR3 length: 14 residues. The CDR3 DNA is TGTGCCAGCAGTTTATCAGGGGTCCTCTATGGCTACACCTTC. Translation gives CASSLSGVLYGYTF.

This clone showed up just once. J is TRBJ2-1 and V is TRBV24-1; D possibly corresponds to TRBD2 (6 bases). Germline V gene lookup returns CDR1 KGHDR and CDR2 SFDVKD. The CDR3 spans 15 residues. V was shortened by 4 bases and J by 8 bases, with 17 bases between the two germline ends. Here the CDR3 DNA reads TGTGCCACCAGTGACCGACTAGTCCAAATCTATGAGCAGTTCTTC. This codes for CATSDRLVQIYEQFF.

This clone was counted between two and nine times. The chain has TRBV3-1 (or the pseudogene TRBV3-2) and TRBJ2-1, with D perhaps TRBD2 (6 bases). V gave up 1 base and J gave up 8 bases, with 21 bases separating them. The CDR3 covers 17 residues. Looked up from germline, CDR1 is LGHDT and CDR2 is YNNKEL (reference sequence). The CDR3 reads CASSQAWGTPNPYEQFF. For the CDR3, the DNA is TGTGCCAGCAGCCAAGCCTGGGGGACTCCTAACCCCTATGAGCAGTTCTTC.

For the CDR3, the DNA is TGCGCCAGCAGCCAAGCTGGGGGGGCGTCAACCTATGGCTACACCTTC. This codes for CASSQAGGASTYGYTF. The gene calls are TRBV4-1 and TRBJ1-2; D possibly corresponds to TRBD1 (6 bases). Looked up from germline, CDR1 is MGHRA and CDR2 is YSYEKL. This CDR3 is 16 amino acids long. Trimming took 1 base from V and 4 from J, leaving 16 bases between them.